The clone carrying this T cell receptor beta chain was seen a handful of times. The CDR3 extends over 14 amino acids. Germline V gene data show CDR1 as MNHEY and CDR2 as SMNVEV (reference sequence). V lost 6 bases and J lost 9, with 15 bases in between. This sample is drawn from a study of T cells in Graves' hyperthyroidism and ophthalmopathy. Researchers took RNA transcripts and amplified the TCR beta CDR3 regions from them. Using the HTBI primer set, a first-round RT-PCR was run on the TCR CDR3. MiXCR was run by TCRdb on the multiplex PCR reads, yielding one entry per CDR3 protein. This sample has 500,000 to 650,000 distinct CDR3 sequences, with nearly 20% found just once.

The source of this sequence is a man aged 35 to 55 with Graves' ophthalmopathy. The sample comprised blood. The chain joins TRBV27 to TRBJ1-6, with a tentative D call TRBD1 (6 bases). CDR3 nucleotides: TGTGCCAGCAGCCAGACAGGTGGTGGTTCACCCCTCCACTTT. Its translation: CASSQTGGGSPLHF.